These 26 T cell receptor beta chains came from one sample sequenced in a study of T cells after posttransplantation cyclophosphamide. Here immunoSEQ multiplex PCR was the method, and the copy in TCRdb shows in-frame clones only, minus some. The sample records fewer than 35,000 clones, roughly nine tenths being singletons. The naive gate required viable CD3+CD4+ or CD3+CD8+ cells with CCR7+CD45RA+CD45RO-CD95-CD27+CD28+ phenotype. Sequencing was done on a sample of naive CD4+ T cells sorted from blood. These receptors came from a man aged 25 to 40 in good health and a related stem cell transplant donor.

DNA of the CDR3: TGTGCCATCAGTGAGTCTACGAGTCAGGCCCTCCACTTT. This gives the protein CAISESTSQALHF. V and J are TRBV10-3 and TRBJ1-6; the D is unclear. V lost 0 bases and J lost 14, with 11 bases in between. The germline V gene has CDR1 ENHRY and CDR2 SYGVKD. This CDR3 is 13 amino acids long.

This clone was counted a single time. The chain carries TRBV18 and TRBJ1-6; 7 bases match TRBD1. Trimming took 3 bases from V and 9 from J; bases not matched to a gene: 8. Germline CDR1 is KGHSH and CDR2 is LQKENI. The CDR3 totals 15 residues. This CDR3 is CASSPKTGPGSPLHF. Written as DNA, the CDR3 is TGTGCCAGCTCACCCAAGACAGGGCCAGGTTCACCCCTCCACTTT.

V usage is TRBV19 and J usage is TRBJ2-7, with 8 bases fitting TRBD1. V lost 1 base to trimming and J lost 3 bases; unmatched junction nucleotides: 2. The CDR3 runs 14 residues. From germline, CDR1 is LNHDA and CDR2 SQIVND (reference sequence). The CDR3 DNA reads as TGTGCCAGTAGTATAGGAACAGGGGGCTACGAGCAGTACTTC. Amino acid sequence: CASSIGTGGYEQYF.

The rearrangement uses TRBV27 and TRBJ2-1; 14 bases line up with TRBD2. In germline, CDR1 is MNHEY, CDR2 SMNVEV (reference sequence). CDR3 length: 15 amino acids. V was pared by 6 bases and J by 10 bases, with 8 bases of the junction left unmatched. This CDR3 is CASRNLGLAGEEQFF. Here the CDR3 DNA reads TGTGCCAGCAGAAATTTGGGACTAGCGGGGGAGGAGCAGTTCTTC.

This chain links TRBV27 with TRBJ2-3; a possible D gene is TRBD2 (5 bases). Between the trimmed V and J ends, which lost 5 bases and 5 bases, there was a span of 14 bases. Looked up from germline, CDR1 is MNHEY and CDR2 is SMNVEV (reference sequence). There are 14 residues in the CDR3. The CDR3 sequence: CASSPDFTLDTQYF. As DNA, the CDR3 is TGTGCCAGCAGTCCGGACTTTACTTTAGATACGCAGTATTTT.

The chain uses TRBV6-1 and TRBJ1-5; the D gene is possibly TRBD1 (5 bases). V was cut by 5 bases and J by 6 bases, with 11 bases left in between. Germline CDR1 reads MNHNS; CDR2 reads SASEGT. The CDR3 length is 13 residues. The CDR3 spells CASSFPGIQPQHF. The CDR3 DNA reads TGTGCCAGCAGTTTTCCAGGGATTCAGCCCCAGCATTTT.

This rearrangement joins TRBV28 to TRBJ2-7; D might be TRBD1 (6 bases). The V end lost 5 bases, the J end lost 7 bases, and 18 bases lay between the germline ends. The germline V gene has CDR1 MDHEN and CDR2 SYDVKM. This CDR3 has 14 residues. The CDR3 sequence is CASSETGLLREQYF. CDR3 DNA sequence: TGTGCCAGCAGTGAGACAGGACTCCTTAGGGAGCAGTACTTC. Together with reference TRBV28 and TRBJ2-7, the CDR3 gives the full variable domain: DVKVTQSSRYLVKRTGEKVFLECVQDMDHENMFWYRQDPGLGLRLIYFSYDVKMKEKGDIPEGYSVSREKKERFSLILESASTNQTSMYLCASSETGLLREQYFGPGTRLTVT.

The genes are TRBV18 and TRBJ2-3, with 14 positions matching TRBD2. Germline V gene sequence: CDR1 KGHSH, CDR2 LQKENI. The CDR3 sequence is 21 residues long. The V segment lost 1 base and the J segment 0 bases; nucleotides outside the gene matches: 12. CDR3: CASSPLGLAGGRRASTDTQYF. In DNA, the CDR3 is TGTGCCAGCTCACCACTCGGACTAGCGGGGGGCCGTCGTGCTAGCACAGATACGCAGTATTTT.

The chain employs TRBV19 and TRBJ1-6, with TRBD1 as a possible D gene (6 bases). The CDR3 length is 14 residues. In germline, CDR1 is LNHDA, CDR2 SQIVND (reference sequence). The V gene lost 7 bases and the J gene lost 9 bases, with 16 bases spanning the gap. The CDR3 DNA follows: TGTGCCAGTATGGGGGCGCAGGTAGTTTCACCCCTCCACTTT. This encodes CASMGAQVVSPLHF.

The chain recombines TRBV4-1 with TRBJ1-3, with a weak D call TRBD1 (6 bases). The V end was cut by 4 bases, the J end by 0 bases, with 10 bases between. The CDR3 is 15 residues long. The germline gives CDR1 MGHRA, CDR2 YSYEKL. CDR3 region: CASSLQGISGNTIYF. The CDR3 bases are TGCGCCAGCAGCCTACAGGGAATCTCTGGAAACACCATATATTTT.

J is TRBJ2-3 and V is TRBV5-1; 15 nucleotides agree with TRBD2. In germline, CDR1 is SGHRS, CDR2 YFSETQ. The CDR3 runs to 18 residues. V lost 3 bases, J lost 2 bases, and 7 bases stayed unmatched. The CDR3 DNA follows: TGCGCCAGCAGCTCAGGACTAGCGGGGGGGCAAAACACAGATACGCAGTATTTT. Residues: CASSSGLAGGQNTDTQYF.

CDR3 sequence reads: CASSPGRGNTEAFF. The CDR3, as DNA: TGTGCCAGCAGCCCCGGAAGGGGGAACACTGAAGCTTTCTTT. The chain is built from TRBV11-3 and TRBJ1-1; perhaps TRBD1 as D (5 bases). CDR1 and CDR2 (germline): SGHNT, YENEEA. V shed 5 bases and J shed 1 base, with 11 bases lying between them. The CDR3 loop spans 14 amino acids. The full variable domain, in which reference TRBV11-3 and TRBJ1-1 provide the parts outside the CDR3, is EAGVVQSPRYKIIEKKQPVAFWCNPISGHNTLYWYLQNLGQGPELLIRYENEEAVDDSQLPKDRFSAERLKGVDSTLKIQPAELGDSAVYLCASSPGRGNTEAFFGQGTRLTVV.

V is TRBV10-3 and J is TRBJ2-4; 10 bases fit TRBD1. The germline V gene has CDR1 ENHRY and CDR2 SYGVKD. The CDR3 runs 16 residues. The V and J ends lost 4 bases and 6 bases, in that order; junction bases with no gene match: 9. In DNA form, the CDR3 reads TGTGCCATCAGTGGCTCCGGGACAGGGGATGCAAACATTCAGTACTTC. It translates to CAISGSGTGDANIQYF.

This chain connects TRBV19 to TRBJ2-2, with D perhaps matching TRBD1 (5 bases). The germline V gene has CDR1 LNHDA and CDR2 SQIVND (reference sequence). Trimming took off 8 bases at V and 5 bases at J, with 9 bases between the two ends. This CDR3 has 12 residues. As DNA, the CDR3 is TGTGCCAGTTTGGCAGGGACCGGGGAGCTGTTTTTT. Protein sequence: CASLAGTGELFF. Combining the CDR3 with reference TRBV19 and TRBJ2-2 gives the whole variable domain DGGITQSPKYLFRKEGQNVTLSCEQNLNHDAMYWYRQDPGQGLRLIYYSQIVNDFQKGDIAEGYSVSREKKESFPLTVTSAQKNPTAFYLCASLAGTGELFFGEGSRLTVL.

The V and J genes are TRBV4-1 and TRBJ2-1, with 7 bases fitting TRBD1. Germline values: CDR1 MGHRA, CDR2 YSYEKL. The length of the CDR3 is 18 residues. V lost 3 bases to trimming and J lost 4 bases; unmatched junction nucleotides: 15. CDR3 bases: TGCGCCAGCAGCCACCCTACCGCCGAGGGGGCGAGATACAATGAGCAGTTCTTC. It encodes CASSHPTAEGARYNEQFF.

V usage is TRBV7-9 and J usage is TRBJ2-3, with 8 positions matching TRBD2. Per the germline V gene, CDR1 is SEHNR and CDR2 is FQNEAQ (reference sequence). The CDR3 totals 14 residues. Unmatched junction bases numbered 4, after V lost 3 bases and J lost 5 bases. This chain's CDR3 is CASSFSGVGDTQYF. The CDR3 DNA follows: TGTGCCAGCAGCTTTAGCGGGGTGGGAGATACGCAGTATTTT.

The rearrangement joins TRBV29-1 to TRBJ2-5; 11 bases map to TRBD2. Germline trimming cut 6 bases from V and 2 bases from J; bases unmatched to any gene: 2. CDR1 and CDR2 from the germline V gene are SQVTM and ANQGSEA. The CDR3 sequence is 13 residues long. In DNA form, the CDR3 reads TGCAGCGTAGTAGCGGGGGGGCAAGAGACCCAGTACTTC. Its protein product is CSVVAGGQETQYF. Based on the CDR3 plus reference TRBV29-1 and TRBJ2-5, the full variable domain is SAVISQKPSRDICQRGTSLTIQCQVDSQVTMMFWYRQQPGQSLTLIATANQGSEATYESGFVIDKFPISRPNLTFSTLTVSNMSPEDSSIYLCSVVAGGQETQYFGPGTRLLVL.

V is TRBV19 and J is TRBJ1-3; TRBD1 matches at 9 bases. The germline gives CDR1 LNHDA, CDR2 SQIVND (reference sequence). The CDR3 is 15 residues long. Losses at the gene ends were 6 bases for V and 4 bases for J; bases not matched to a gene: 7. The CDR3 region is CASSTTGGNGNTIYF. The CDR3 DNA is TGTGCCAGTAGCACCACAGGGGGCAACGGAAACACCATATATTTT. Together with reference TRBV19 and TRBJ1-3, the CDR3 gives the full variable domain: DGGITQSPKYLFRKEGQNVTLSCEQNLNHDAMYWYRQDPGQGLRLIYYSQIVNDFQKGDIAEGYSVSREKKESFPLTVTSAQKNPTAFYLCASSTTGGNGNTIYFGEGSWLTVV.

V usage is TRBV6-5 and J usage is TRBJ2-3; 10 nucleotides match TRBD1. The CDR3 spans 13 residues. Germline-derived CDR1 and CDR2 are MNHEY and SVGAGI. V dropped 6 bases and J dropped 5; count of bases not matched to a gene: 2. The CDR3 reads CASSRTGGDTQYF. In nucleotides, the CDR3 is TGTGCCAGCAGCCGGACAGGGGGAGATACGCAGTATTTT.

This chain joins TRBV21-1 and TRBJ1-1. TRBV21-1 is a recognized pseudogene. CDR3 length: 15 residues. The CDR3 reads CASSLGEGRNTEAFF. In DNA form, the CDR3 reads TGTGCCAGCAGCCTCGGAGAGGGTAGGAACACTGAAGCTTTCTTT.

The V call is TRBV7-9, the J call TRBJ2-5; 7 bases line up with TRBD1. Germline values: CDR1 SEHNR, CDR2 FQNEAQ (reference sequence). After removal of 5 bases from V and 2 bases from J, the junction contained 2 bases not matched to a gene. The CDR3 runs to 13 residues. The CDR3, as DNA: TGTGCCAGCAGCCCGACAGGGCAAGAGACCCAGTACTTC. Amino acid sequence: CASSPTGQETQYF.

The chain employs TRBV7-8 and TRBJ2-1, with 13 bases identical to TRBD2. The V gene end was trimmed by 2 bases and the J gene end by 1 base; junction bases not matched to a gene: 8. The CDR3 covers 19 residues. In germline, CDR1 is SGHVS, CDR2 FQNEAQ. CDR3 bases: TGTGCCAGCAGCTTAAAAGGACTAGCGGGGGCCAAATCCTACAATGAGCAGTTCTTC. Protein: CASSLKGLAGAKSYNEQFF.

V and J are TRBV6-5 and TRBJ2-7, with 7 bases lining up with TRBD1. This CDR3 contains 13 residues. In germline, CDR1 is MNHEY, CDR2 SVGAGI. The J segment lost 0 bases and the V segment lost 4 bases, leaving 0 bases of the junction unmatched. The CDR3 loop reads CASSWDSSYEQYF. In DNA, the CDR3 is TGTGCCAGCAGTTGGGACAGCTCCTACGAGCAGTACTTC.

V and J are TRBV19 and TRBJ1-5; D uncertain. In germline, CDR1 is LNHDA, CDR2 SQIVND (reference sequence). V was clipped by 5 bases and J by 0 bases, with 8 bases between them. This CDR3 region has 14 residues. The CDR3: CASSRTYSNQPQHF. The CDR3 bases are TGTGCCAGTAGTCGGACTTATAGCAATCAGCCCCAGCATTTT.

The V and J genes are TRBV11-3 and TRBJ1-2, with D unclear. V was shortened by 0 bases and J by 4 bases, with 3 bases between the two germline ends. This CDR3 is 12 amino acids long. The V gene's germline CDR1 is SGHNT and CDR2 YENEEA. CDR3 bases: TGTGCCAGCAGCTTAGACAGCTATGGCTACACCTTC. This encodes CASSLDSYGYTF.

The CDR3 spells CATSEQAGHTGELFF. The DNA for the CDR3 is TGTGCCACCAGCGAGCAGGCAGGGCACACCGGGGAGCTGTTTTTT. V and J are TRBV15 and TRBJ2-2; D possibly corresponds to TRBD1 (5 bases). V shed 5 bases and J shed 3 bases, with 13 bases lying between them. CDR3 length: 15 amino acids. Germline CDR1 is LNHNV and CDR2 is YYDKDF (reference sequence).